The source of this T cell receptor beta chain is a study of shared T cell receptors in the human thymus. Using immunoSEQ multiplex PCR, the repertoire was profiled, and TCRdb retains in-frame clones only, with some absent. Of around 730,000 clones listed, 80% to 90% are singletons. A single count supports this clone. The germline V and J ends were trimmed by 1 base and 2 bases, with 15 bases remaining between them. CDR1 and CDR2 from the germline V gene are SGHAT and FQNNGV. The CDR3 covers 17 residues. This sample also belongs to another study, concerning human thymus T cells. That investigation notes: Thymic samples were excised during corrective heart operations. What appeared biased in thymic and blood repertoires was the usage of V and J genes. Related research reported highly overlapping thymic repertoires among unrelated individuals.

The specimen sequenced was thymocytes. This sequence originates from a girl under three years old with a congenital heart defect. The chain uses TRBV11-2 and TRBJ1-3; a possible D gene is TRBD1 (5 bases). CDR3 nucleotide sequence: TGTGCCAGCAGCTTAGGGCTTCGGAGGGGCACTGGAAACACCATATATTTT. Translated, it gives CASSLGLRRGTGNTIYF.